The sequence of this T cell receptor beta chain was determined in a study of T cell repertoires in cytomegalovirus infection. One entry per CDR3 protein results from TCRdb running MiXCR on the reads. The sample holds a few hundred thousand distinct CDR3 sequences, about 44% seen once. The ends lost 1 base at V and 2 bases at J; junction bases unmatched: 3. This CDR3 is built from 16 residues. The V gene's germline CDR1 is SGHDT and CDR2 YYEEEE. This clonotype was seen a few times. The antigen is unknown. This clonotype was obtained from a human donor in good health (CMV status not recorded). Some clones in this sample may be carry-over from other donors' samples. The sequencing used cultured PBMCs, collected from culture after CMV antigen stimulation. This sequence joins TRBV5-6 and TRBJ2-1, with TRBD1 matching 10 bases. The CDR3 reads CASSLIGTGAYNEQFF. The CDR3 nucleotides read TGTGCCAGCAGCTTGATTGGGACAGGGGCCTACAATGAGCAGTTCTTC.